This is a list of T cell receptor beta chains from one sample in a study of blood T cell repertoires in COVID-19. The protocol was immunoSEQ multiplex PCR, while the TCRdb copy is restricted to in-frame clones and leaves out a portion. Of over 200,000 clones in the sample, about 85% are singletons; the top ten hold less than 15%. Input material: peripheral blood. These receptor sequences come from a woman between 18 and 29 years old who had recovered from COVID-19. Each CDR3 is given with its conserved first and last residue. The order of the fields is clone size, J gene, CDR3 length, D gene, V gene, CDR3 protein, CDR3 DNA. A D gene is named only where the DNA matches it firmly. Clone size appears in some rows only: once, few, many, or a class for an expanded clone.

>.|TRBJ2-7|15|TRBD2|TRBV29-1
CSVELAGGPGYEQYF
TGCAGCGTTGAACTAGCGGGAGGGCCCGGATACGAGCAGTACTTC
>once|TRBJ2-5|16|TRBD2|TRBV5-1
CASSLVSSGSWETQYF
TGCGCCAGCAGCTTGGTGTCTAGCGGGAGTTGGGAGACCCAGTACTTC
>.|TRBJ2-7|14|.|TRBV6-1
CASSDRGQPNEQYF
TGTGCCAGCAGTGACCGAGGACAACCCAACGAGCAGTACTTC
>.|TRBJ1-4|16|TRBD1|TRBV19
CASSPSQQGAGEKLFF
TGTGCCAGTAGTCCCTCCCAGCAGGGGGCAGGGGAAAAACTGTTTTTT
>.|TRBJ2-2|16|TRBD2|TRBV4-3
CASSEEPAGVGGELFF
TGCGCCAGCAGTGAGGAGCCAGCGGGAGTTGGCGGGGAGCTGTTTTTT
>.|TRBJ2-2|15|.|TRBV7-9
CASSSKGAKAGELFF
TGTGCCAGCAGCTCCAAAGGGGCTAAAGCCGGGGAGCTGTTTTTT
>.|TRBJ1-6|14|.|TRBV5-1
CASSAGGNSSPLHF
TGCGCCAGCTCGGCAGGAGGAAATTCTTCACCCCTCCACTTT
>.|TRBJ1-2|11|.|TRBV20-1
CSATQTVSYTF
TGCAGTGCTACCCAGACAGTGAGCTACACCTTC
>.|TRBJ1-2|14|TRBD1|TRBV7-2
CASSLVRTGNGYTF
TGTGCCAGCAGCTTAGTCCGGACAGGGAACGGCTACACCTTC
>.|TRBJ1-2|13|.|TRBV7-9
CASSLGQSPGYTF
TGTGCCAGCAGCTTAGGACAAAGCCCTGGCTACACCTTC
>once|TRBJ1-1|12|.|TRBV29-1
CSVGQTNTEAFF
TGCAGCGTTGGACAGACCAACACTGAAGCTTTCTTT
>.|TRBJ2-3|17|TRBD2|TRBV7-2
CASSPALRGSLTDTQYF
TGTGCCAGCAGCCCAGCGCTACGCGGGAGCCTGACAGATACGCAGTATTTT
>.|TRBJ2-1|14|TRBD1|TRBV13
CASSGTGYNNEQFF
TGTGCCAGCAGCGGGACAGGGTACAACAATGAGCAGTTCTTC
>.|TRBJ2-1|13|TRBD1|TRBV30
CAGGTGTYNEQFF
TGTGCCGGAGGGACAGGGACCTACAATGAGCAGTTCTTC
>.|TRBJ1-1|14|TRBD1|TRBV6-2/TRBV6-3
CASSTTGMNTEAFF
TGTGCCAGCAGTACGACAGGGATGAACACTGAAGCTTTCTTT
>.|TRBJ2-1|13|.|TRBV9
CASSQDSYNEQFF
TGTGCCAGCAGCCAGGACAGCTACAATGAGCAGTTCTTC
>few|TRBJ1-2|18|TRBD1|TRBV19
CASSRTHDRDSTYYGYTF
TGTGCCAGTAGTAGAACACACGACCGGGACAGCACGTACTATGGCTACACCTTC
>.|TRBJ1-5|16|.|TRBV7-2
CASSLTGVVSNQPQHF
TGTGCCAGCAGCTTGACAGGAGTAGTTAGCAATCAGCCCCAGCATTTT
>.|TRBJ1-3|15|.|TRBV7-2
CASSLLADSGNTIYF
TGTGCCAGCAGCTTACTGGCCGACTCTGGAAACACCATATATTTT
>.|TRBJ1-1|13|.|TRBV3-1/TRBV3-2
CASSLKRTGLSFF
TGTGCCAGCAGCCTAAAACGCACAGGGCTGTCTTTCTTT
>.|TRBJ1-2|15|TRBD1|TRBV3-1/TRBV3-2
CASSQWDRGSKGYTF
TGTGCCAGCAGCCAATGGGACAGGGGGTCGAAGGGCTACACCTTC
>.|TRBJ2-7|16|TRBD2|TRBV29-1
CSVTGTSGPFSYEQYF
TGCAGCGTCACCGGGACTAGCGGCCCGTTCTCCTACGAGCAGTACTTC
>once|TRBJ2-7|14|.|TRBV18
CASSPPGLPYEQYF
TGTGCCAGCTCGCCACCGGGACTCCCCTACGAGCAGTACTTC
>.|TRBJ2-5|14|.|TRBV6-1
CASSEVGSGVTQYF
TGTGCCAGCAGTGAAGTCGGTTCCGGGGTGACCCAGTACTTC
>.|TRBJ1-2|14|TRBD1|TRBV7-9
CASSVQGAAYGYTF
TGTGCCAGCAGCGTCCAGGGGGCCGCCTATGGCTACACCTTC
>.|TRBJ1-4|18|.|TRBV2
CASSDPGVRVLQSEKLFF
TGTGCCAGCAGTGATCCCGGGGTTAGGGTCTTGCAAAGTGAAAAACTGTTTTTT
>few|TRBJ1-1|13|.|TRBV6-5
CASSYSRNTEAFF
TGTGCCAGCAGTTACTCGAGGAACACTGAAGCTTTCTTT
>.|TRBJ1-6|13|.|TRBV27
CASRQGWNSPLHF
TGTGCCAGCAGGCAGGGTTGGAATTCACCCCTCCACTTT
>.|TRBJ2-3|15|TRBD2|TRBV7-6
CASSFLSGSTDTQYF
TGTGCCAGCAGCTTCCTTAGCGGGAGCACAGATACGCAGTATTTT
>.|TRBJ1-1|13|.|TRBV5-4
CASAGRSNTEAFF
TGTGCCAGCGCGGGGAGGTCGAACACTGAAGCTTTCTTT
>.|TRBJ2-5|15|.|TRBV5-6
CASSLAWLARETQYF
TGTGCCAGCAGCTTGGCCTGGCTAGCGCGGGAGACCCAGTACTTC
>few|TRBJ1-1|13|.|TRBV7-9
CASSLETNTEAFF
TGTGCCAGCAGCTTAGAAACTAACACTGAAGCTTTCTTT
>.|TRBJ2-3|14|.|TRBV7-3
CASSSWTEGDTQYF
TGTGCCAGCAGCTCTTGGACAGAAGGGGATACGCAGTATTTT
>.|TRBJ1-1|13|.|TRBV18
CASSGQGFDEAFF
TGTGCCAGCTCTGGGCAGGGGTTCGATGAAGCTTTCTTT
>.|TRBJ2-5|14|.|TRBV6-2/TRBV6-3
CASSWGHLGETQYF
TGTGCCAGCAGTTGGGGACACCTTGGTGAGACCCAGTACTTC
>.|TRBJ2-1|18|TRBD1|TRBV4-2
CASSHASGTGGTNNEQFF
TGTGCCAGCAGTCACGCATCCGGGACAGGGGGCACCAACAATGAGCAGTTCTTC
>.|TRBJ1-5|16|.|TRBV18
CASSPMDLAGNQPQHF
TGTGCCAGCTCACCTATGGATCTGGCGGGGAACCAGCCCCAGCATTTT
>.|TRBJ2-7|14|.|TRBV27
CASSLSPYRAEQYF
TGTGCCAGCAGTTTATCGCCCTACAGGGCCGAGCAGTACTTC
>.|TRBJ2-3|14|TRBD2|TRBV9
CASSVGLASDTQYF
TGTGCCAGCAGCGTGGGACTAGCATCAGATACGCAGTATTTT
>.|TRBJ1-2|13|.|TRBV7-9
CASSFADSYGYTF
TGTGCCAGCAGCTTTGCTGACAGCTATGGCTACACCTTC
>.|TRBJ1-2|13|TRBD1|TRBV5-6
CASSAGTVYGYTF
TGTGCCAGCAGCGCTGGGACAGTTTATGGCTACACCTTC
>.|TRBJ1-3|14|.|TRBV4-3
CASSQADSGNTIYF
TGCGCCAGCAGCCAAGCCGACAGTGGAAACACCATATATTTT
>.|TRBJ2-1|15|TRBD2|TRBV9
CASSVRLAGVNEQFF
TGTGCCAGCAGCGTACGGCTAGCGGGGGTCAATGAGCAGTTCTTC
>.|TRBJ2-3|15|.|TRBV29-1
CSAERASVRADTQYF
TGCAGCGCCGAAAGGGCTAGCGTAAGGGCAGATACGCAGTATTTT
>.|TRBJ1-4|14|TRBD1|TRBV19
CASSMGQRNEKLFF
TGTGCCAGTAGTATGGGACAGAGAAATGAAAAACTGTTTTTT